This T cell receptor (beta chain) is from a study of cytomegalovirus exposure and HLA in healthy donors. CDR1 is SGHVS and CDR2 is FQNEAQ in the germline V gene. V was trimmed by 3 bases and J by 0 bases, leaving 21 bases between them. CDR3 length: 18 amino acids. PCR amplification relied on 60 Vbeta primers (plus 13 Jbeta primers). TCRdb's copy holds only in-frame clones and misses some; the assay was immunoSEQ multiplex PCR. Of 60,000 to 70,000 clones in the sample, around 77% were seen once. The clonotype originates from a man aged 45-65 years in good health and CMV-seronegative. V gene TRBV7-8 combines with J gene TRBJ2-7, with D possibly being TRBD1 (6 bases). Sequences were obtained from PBMCs. CDR3 bases: TGTGCCAGCAGCTTGACAGGTTGGGGACCCTCCAGCTCCTACGAGCAGTACTTC. It specifies CASSLTGWGPSSSYEQYF.